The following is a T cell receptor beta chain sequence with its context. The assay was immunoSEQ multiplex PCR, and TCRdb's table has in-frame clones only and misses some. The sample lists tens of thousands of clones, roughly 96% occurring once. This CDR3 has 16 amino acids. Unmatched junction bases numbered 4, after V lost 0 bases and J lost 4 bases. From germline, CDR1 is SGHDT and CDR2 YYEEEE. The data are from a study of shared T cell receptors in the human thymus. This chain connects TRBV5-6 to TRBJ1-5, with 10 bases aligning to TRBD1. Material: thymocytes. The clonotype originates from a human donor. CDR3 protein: CASSLEGTGENQPQHF. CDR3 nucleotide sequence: TGTGCCAGCAGCTTGGAGGGGACAGGGGAAAATCAGCCCCAGCATTTT.